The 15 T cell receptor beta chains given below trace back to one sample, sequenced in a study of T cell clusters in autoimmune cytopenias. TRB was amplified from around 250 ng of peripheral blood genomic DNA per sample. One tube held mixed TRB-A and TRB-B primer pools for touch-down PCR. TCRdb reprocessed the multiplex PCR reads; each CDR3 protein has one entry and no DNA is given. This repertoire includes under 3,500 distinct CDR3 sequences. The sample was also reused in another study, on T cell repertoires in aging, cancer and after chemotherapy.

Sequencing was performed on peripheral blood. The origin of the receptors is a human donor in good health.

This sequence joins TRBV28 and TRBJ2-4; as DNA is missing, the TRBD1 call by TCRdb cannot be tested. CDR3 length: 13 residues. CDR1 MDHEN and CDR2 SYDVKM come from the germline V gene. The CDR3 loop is CASSSRTDDIQYF.

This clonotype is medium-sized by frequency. The CDR3 sequence is CASSLGSSKRSYNEQFF. V gene TRBV12-3 or TRBV12-4 combines with J gene TRBJ2-1. The CDR3 runs 17 residues.

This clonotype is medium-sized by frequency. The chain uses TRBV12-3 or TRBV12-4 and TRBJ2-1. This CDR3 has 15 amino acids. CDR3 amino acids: CASTLGGRTYNEQFF.

The CDR3 is CSAREFGTGANVLTF. The rearrangement joins TRBV20-1 to TRBJ2-6. CDR1 is DFQATT and CDR2 is SNEGSKA in the germline V gene (reference sequence). CDR3 length: 15 amino acids.

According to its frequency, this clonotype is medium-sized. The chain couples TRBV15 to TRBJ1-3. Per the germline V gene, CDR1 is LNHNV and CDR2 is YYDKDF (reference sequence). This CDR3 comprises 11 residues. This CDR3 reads CATSIRNTIYF.

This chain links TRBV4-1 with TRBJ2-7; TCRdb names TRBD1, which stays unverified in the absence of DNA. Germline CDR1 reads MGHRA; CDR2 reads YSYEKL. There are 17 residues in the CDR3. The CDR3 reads CASSPRPQGFEVREQYF.

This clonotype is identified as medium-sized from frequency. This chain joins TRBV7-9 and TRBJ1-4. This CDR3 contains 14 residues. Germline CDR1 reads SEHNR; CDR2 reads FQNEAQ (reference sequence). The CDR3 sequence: CASSIVATNEKLFF.

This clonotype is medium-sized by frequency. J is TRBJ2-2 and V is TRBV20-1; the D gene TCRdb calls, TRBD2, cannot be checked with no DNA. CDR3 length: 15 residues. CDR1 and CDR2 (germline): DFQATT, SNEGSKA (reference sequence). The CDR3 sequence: CSAKLAGEDTGELFF.

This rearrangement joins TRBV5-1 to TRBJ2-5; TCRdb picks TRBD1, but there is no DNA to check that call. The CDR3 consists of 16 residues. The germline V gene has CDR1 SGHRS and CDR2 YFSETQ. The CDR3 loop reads CASSLGGTTGPETQYF.

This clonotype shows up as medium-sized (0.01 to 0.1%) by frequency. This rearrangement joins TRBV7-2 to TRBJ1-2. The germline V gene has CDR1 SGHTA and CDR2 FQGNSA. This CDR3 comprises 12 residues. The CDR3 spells CASSLEGGGYTF. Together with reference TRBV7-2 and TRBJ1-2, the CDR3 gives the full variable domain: GAGVSQSPSNKVTEKGKDVELRCDPISGHTALYWYRQSLGQGLEFLIYFQGNSAPDKSGLPSDRFSAERTGGSVSTLTIQRTQQEDSAVYLCASSLEGGGYTFGSGTRLTVV.

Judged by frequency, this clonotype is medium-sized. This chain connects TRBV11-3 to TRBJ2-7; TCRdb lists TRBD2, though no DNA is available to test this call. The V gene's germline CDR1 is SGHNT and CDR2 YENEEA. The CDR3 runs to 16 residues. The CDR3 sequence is CASSDRGEGLADEQYF.

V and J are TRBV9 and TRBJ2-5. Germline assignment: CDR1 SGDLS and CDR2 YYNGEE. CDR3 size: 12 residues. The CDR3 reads CASSVEGRTQYF.

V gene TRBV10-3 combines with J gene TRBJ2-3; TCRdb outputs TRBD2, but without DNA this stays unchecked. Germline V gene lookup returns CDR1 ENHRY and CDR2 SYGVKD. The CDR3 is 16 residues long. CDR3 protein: CAISERLAGGADTQYF.

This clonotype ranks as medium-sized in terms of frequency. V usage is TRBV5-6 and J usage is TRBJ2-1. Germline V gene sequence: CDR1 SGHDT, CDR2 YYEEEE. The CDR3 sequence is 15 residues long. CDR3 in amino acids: CASSLRRPLFNEQFF.

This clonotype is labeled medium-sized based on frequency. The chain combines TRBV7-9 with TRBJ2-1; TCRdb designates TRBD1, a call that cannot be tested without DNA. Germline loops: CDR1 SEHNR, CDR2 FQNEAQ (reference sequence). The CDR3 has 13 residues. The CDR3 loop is CASSLTEKNEQFF.